The clone carrying this TCR beta chain was found a few times. Its antigen is still unknown. The sample belongs to a study of identical twins. From the 5' RACE reads, TCRdb called clonotypes with MiXCR, one entry per CDR3 protein. The data show 750,000 to 950,000 distinct CDR3 sequences, about 12% seen once. Study conclusions and caveats: Out-of-frame TCR alpha sharing observed in monozygotic twins exceeded model estimates.

This same sample was also taken into another study, of yellow fever vaccine responses in identical twins. From that report: Each twin's T cell response to the vaccine was reported to look partly convergent and partly personalized.

Sequencing used PBMCs. The origin of this receptor is a woman between 18 and 29 years old in good health.

CDR3 region: CSVKPTGFTGELFF. The CDR3 nucleotides read TGCAGCGTAAAACCGACAGGGTTCACCGGGGAGCTGTTTTTT. The chain combines TRBV29-1 with TRBJ2-2, with 7 bases fitting TRBD1. CDR3 length equals 14 residues. The V gene end was trimmed by 6 bases and the J gene end by 4 bases; junction bases not matched to a gene: 8. Germline V gene sequence: CDR1 SQVTM, CDR2 ANQGSEA.